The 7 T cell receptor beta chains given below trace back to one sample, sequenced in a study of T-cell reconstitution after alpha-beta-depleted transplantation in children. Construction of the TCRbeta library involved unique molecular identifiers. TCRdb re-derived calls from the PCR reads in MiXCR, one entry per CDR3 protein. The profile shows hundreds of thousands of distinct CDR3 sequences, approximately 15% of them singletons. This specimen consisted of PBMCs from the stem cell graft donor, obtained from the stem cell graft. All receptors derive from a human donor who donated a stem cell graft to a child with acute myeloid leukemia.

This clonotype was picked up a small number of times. CDR3 nucleotides: TGTGCCACCAGTGATTCACAGGGTTTGGAGCAGCCCCAGCATTTT. Translation gives CATSDSQGLEQPQHF. The chain is built from TRBV24-1 and TRBJ1-5; tentatively, D is TRBD1 (6 bases). V lost 2 bases and J lost 7, with 14 bases in between. The CDR3 totals 15 residues. The germline gives CDR1 KGHDR, CDR2 SFDVKD.

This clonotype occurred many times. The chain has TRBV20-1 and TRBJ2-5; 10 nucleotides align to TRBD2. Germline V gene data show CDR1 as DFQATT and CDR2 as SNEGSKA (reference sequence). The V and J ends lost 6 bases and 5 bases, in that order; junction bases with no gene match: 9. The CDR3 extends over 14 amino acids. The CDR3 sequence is CSAPASGGRETQYF. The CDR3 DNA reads TGCAGTGCGCCGGCTAGCGGGGGCCGGGAGACCCAGTACTTC.

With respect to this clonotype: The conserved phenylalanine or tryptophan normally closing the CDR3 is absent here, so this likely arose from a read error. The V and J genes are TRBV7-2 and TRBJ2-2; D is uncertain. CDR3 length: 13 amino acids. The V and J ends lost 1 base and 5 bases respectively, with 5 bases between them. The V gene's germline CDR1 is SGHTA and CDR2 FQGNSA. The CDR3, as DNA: TGTGCCAGCAGCTTAGGCGGTACCGGGGAGCTGTTTTGT. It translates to CASSLGGTGELFC.

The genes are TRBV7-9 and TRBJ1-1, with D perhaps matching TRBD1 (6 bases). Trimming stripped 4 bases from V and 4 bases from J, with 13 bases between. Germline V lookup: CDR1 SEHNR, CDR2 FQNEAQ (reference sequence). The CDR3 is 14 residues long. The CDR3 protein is CASSSTLGGTEAFF. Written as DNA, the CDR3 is TGTGCCAGCAGCTCTACTTTAGGGGGCACTGAAGCTTTCTTT.

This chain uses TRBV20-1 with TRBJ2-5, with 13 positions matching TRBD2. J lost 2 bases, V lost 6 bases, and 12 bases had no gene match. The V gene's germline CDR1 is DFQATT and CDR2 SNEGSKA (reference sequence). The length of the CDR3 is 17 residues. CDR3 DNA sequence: TGCAGTGCGCCCGGGACTAGCGGGGCCAGGCGGCAAGAGACCCAGTACTTC. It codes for CSAPGTSGARRQETQYF.

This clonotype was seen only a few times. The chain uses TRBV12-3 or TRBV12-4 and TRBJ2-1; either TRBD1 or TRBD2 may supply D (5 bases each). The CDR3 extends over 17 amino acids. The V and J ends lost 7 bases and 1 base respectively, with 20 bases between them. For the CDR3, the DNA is TGTGCCAGCACCCCGGGCGGTGAGGGGAGATCCTACAATGAGCAGTTCTTC. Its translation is CASTPGGEGRSYNEQFF.

The CDR3 DNA reads TGTGCCAGCAGTTCTGTGGGGGAAGGGGCCGGGGAGACCCAGTACTTC. Its protein is CASSSVGEGAGETQYF. This rearrangement joins TRBV12-3 or TRBV12-4 to TRBJ2-5, with D possibly being TRBD1 or TRBD2 (5 bases each). V lost 4 bases and J 5 bases, leaving 20 bases between the germline ends. The CDR3 is 16 amino acids.